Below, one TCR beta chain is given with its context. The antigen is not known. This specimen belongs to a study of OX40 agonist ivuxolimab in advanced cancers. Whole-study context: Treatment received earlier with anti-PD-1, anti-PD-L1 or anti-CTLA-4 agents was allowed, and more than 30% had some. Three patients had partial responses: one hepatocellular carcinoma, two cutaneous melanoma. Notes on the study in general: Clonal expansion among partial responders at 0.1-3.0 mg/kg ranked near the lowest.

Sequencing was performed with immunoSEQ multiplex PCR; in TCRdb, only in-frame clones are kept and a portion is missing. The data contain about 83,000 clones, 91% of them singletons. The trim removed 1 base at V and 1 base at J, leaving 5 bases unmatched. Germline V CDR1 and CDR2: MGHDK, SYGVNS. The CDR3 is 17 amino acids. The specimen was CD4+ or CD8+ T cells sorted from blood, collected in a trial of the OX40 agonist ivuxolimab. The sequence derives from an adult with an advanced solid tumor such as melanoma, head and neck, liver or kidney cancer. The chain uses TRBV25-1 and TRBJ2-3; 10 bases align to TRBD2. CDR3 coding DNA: TGTGCCAGCAGTGAATTTGAGCGGGAGGGCGGCACAGATACGCAGTATTTT. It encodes CASSEFEREGGTDTQYF.